This T cell receptor (beta chain) was sequenced for a study of cytomegalovirus exposure and HLA in healthy donors. About the study: Among about 179 million T cells, an earlier analysis found 90 million to 130 million unique TCR beta sequences. A preliminary data release comprised about 85 million unique TCRs obtained from HLA-typed donors. Findings and caveats of the study: Evidence from a later analysis indicated that most CMV-associated TCR beta chains looked HLA-restricted. Presence/absence analyses treated sequencing depth as roughly uniform across donors.

Remarks on this clone: Its antigen is undetermined.

V was clipped by 2 bases and J by 0 bases; unmatched bases: 4. The CDR3 sequence is 16 residues long. Germline V CDR1 and CDR2: MNHNS, SASEGT. The PCR ran on 60 Vbeta and 13 Jbeta primers. Sequenced by immunoSEQ multiplex PCR; TCRdb stores in-frame clones only, minus some. The sample records roughly 130,000 clones, roughly 80% being singletons. This TCR derives from a boy aged 5 to 17 in good health and CMV-seronegative. The chain has TRBV6-1 and TRBJ2-1; 7 bases fit TRBD2. Sequencing was done on a sample of PBMCs. Written as DNA, the CDR3 is TGTGCCAGCAGTGAATTTGGCGGGAGCTCCTACAATGAGCAGTTCTTC. Translated: CASSEFGGSSYNEQFF.